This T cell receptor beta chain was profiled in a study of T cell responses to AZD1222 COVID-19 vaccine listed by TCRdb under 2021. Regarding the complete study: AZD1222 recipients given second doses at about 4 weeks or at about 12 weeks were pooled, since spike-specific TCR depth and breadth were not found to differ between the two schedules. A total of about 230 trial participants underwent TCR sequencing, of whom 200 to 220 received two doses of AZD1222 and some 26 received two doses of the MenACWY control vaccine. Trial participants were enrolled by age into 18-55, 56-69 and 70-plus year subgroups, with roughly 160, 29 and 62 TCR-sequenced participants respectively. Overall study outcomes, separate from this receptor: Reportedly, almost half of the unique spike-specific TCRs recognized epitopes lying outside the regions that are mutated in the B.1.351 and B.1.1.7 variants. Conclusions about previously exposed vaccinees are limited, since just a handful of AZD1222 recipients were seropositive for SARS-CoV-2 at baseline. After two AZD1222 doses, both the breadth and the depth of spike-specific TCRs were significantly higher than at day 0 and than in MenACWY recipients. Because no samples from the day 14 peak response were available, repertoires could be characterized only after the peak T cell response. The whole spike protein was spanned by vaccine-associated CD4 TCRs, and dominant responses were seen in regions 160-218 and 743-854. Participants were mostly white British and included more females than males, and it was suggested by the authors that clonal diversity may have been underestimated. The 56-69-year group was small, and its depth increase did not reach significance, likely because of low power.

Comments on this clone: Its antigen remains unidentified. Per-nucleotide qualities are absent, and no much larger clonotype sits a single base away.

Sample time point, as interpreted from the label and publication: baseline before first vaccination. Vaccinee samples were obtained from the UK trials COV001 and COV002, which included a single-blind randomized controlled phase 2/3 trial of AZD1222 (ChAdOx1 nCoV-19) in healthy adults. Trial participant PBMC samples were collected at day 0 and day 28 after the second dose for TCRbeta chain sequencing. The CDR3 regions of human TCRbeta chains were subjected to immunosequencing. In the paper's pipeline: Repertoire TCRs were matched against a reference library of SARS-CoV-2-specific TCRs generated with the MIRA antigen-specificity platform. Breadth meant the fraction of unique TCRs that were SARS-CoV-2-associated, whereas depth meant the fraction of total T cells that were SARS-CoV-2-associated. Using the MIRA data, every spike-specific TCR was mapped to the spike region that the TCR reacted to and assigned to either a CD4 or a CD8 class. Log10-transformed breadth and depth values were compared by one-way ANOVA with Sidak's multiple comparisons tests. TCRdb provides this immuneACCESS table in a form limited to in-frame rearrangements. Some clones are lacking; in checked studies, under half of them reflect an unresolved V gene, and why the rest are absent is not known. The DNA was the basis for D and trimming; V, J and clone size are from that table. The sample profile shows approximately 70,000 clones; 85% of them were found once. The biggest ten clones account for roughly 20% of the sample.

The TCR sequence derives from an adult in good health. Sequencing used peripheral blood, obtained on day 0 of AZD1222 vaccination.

The DNA sequence is TGTGCCAGCATGGACAGTCTTCCCTACGAGCAGTACTTC. Translated, it reads CASMDSLPYEQYF. The chain was built from TRBV6-5 and TRBJ2-7, and perhaps TRBD1 as D gene, on 6 matching bases. Taken from cysteine to phenylalanine, the CDR3 has 13 residues. The DNA shown is the 39-base CDR3, in frame from base 1. Per the germline V gene, MNHEY is the CDR1 and SVGAGI is the CDR2. The junction shows trimming of 7 bases on V and 2 bases on J, plus 12 bases between the germline ends.